The rows below give T cell receptor beta chains drawn from one sample of a study of T cell responses to AZD1222 COVID-19 vaccine. The data were produced by immunoSEQ multiplex PCR, yet TCRdb's version contains in-frame clones alone and is incomplete. The sample lists approximately 150,000 clones; 85% to 95% were seen once. Sequenced material: peripheral blood, taken on day 0 of AZD1222 vaccination. All receptors derive from an adult in good health. Each CDR3 is given with its conserved first and last residue. D genes are given only for firm matches. The size entry is marked missing in some rows and otherwise reads once, few, many or a size class.

-	TRBV19	-	TRBJ1-4	CASSFPGQGTNEKLFF	TGTGCCAGTAGTTTCCCCGGGCAGGGAACTAATGAAAAACTGTTTTTT
-	TRBV7-8	-	TRBJ1-3	CASSKQSSGNTIYF	TGTGCCAGCAGCAAACAGAGCTCTGGAAACACCATATATTTT
-	TRBV15	-	TRBJ1-4	CATSRDTGSLNEKLFF	TGTGCCACCAGCAGAGATACGGGCAGTCTAAATGAAAAACTGTTTTTT
-	TRBV7-2	TRBD1	TRBJ1-6	CASSFQRDYTGQGDSPLHF	TGTGCCAGCAGCTTTCAGCGTGACTATACGGGACAGGGGGATTCACCCCTCCACTTT
-	TRBV7-9	-	TRBJ2-7	CASSLELMAGRRNYEQYF	TGTGCCAGCAGCTTGGAGTTGATGGCGGGCAGACGTAACTACGAGCAGTACTTC
-	TRBV30	TRBD1	TRBJ2-7	CAWIRQGFGGEQYF	TGTGCCTGGATAAGACAGGGGTTTGGTGGAGAGCAGTACTTC
-	TRBV19	TRBD1	TRBJ2-1	CASKIFGGQGVHEQFF	TGTGCCAGTAAAATTTTCGGGGGACAGGGTGTTCATGAGCAGTTCTTC
-	TRBV5-8	-	TRBJ2-7	CASSWETLDSSYEQYF	TGTGCCAGCAGCTGGGAGACTTTGGACAGCTCCTACGAGCAGTACTTC
-	TRBV11-3	TRBD1	TRBJ2-7	CASSLGQGQYEQYF	TGTGCCAGCAGCCTGGGACAGGGGCAATACGAGCAGTACTTC
-	TRBV7-2	-	TRBJ1-2	CASSLRGAASQDGYTF	TGTGCCAGCAGCTTACGAGGGGCGGCGAGCCAGGATGGCTACACCTTC
-	TRBV30	TRBD2	TRBJ2-7	CAWSPASGPYEQYF	TGTGCCTGGAGTCCGGCTAGCGGACCCTACGAGCAGTACTTC
-	TRBV28	-	TRBJ2-1	CASSEQGLEQFF	TGTGCCAGCAGTGAGCAGGGGCTTGAGCAGTTCTTC
-	TRBV4-3	TRBD1	TRBJ1-1	CASSQDGRGQGAFF	TGCGCCAGCAGCCAAGATGGGCGGGGACAGGGAGCTTTCTTT
-	TRBV19	-	TRBJ1-2	CASSIVGAHHGYTF	TGTGCCAGTAGTATAGTGGGGGCGCACCATGGCTACACCTTC
-	TRBV7-3	-	TRBJ1-1	CASSRGTDRVVFF	TGTGCCAGCAGCCGCGGGACCGACCGCGTTGTTTTCTTT
-	TRBV24-1	-	TRBJ2-1	CATSGVSYNEQFF	TGTGCCACCAGTGGGGTCTCCTACAATGAGCAGTTCTTC
-	TRBV28	-	TRBJ1-6	CASTHQRDSYNSPLHF	TGTGCCAGCACCCACCAAAGGGATTCCTATAATTCACCCCTCCACTTT
-	TRBV11-2	-	TRBJ1-1	CASSLVSYTEAFF	TGTGCCAGCAGCTTAGTTTCCTACACTGAAGCTTTCTTT
-	TRBV6-2/TRBV6-3	TRBD2	TRBJ2-2	CASSYPGTRKGSGELFF	TGTGCCAGCAGTTACCCCGGGACTAGAAAGGGGTCCGGGGAGCTGTTTTTT
-	TRBV6-2/TRBV6-3	TRBD2	TRBJ2-1	CASSPLRLAGGPDDFF	TGTGCCAGCAGCCCCCTCCGACTAGCGGGAGGCCCTGATGATTTCTTC
-	TRBV7-8	-	TRBJ2-2	CASTLVRTPNTGELFF	TGTGCCAGCACCCTAGTGCGGACCCCGAACACCGGGGAGCTGTTTTTT
-	TRBV2	-	TRBJ1-6	CARQLRNSPLHF	TGTGCCAGACAGCTGCGTAATTCACCCCTCCACTTT
-	TRBV5-6	TRBD1	TRBJ2-7	CASSLVGTGGSEQYF	TGTGCCAGCAGCTTGGTGGGGACAGGGGGCAGCGAGCAGTACTTC
few	TRBV15	TRBD1	TRBJ1-1	CATSSDRGEHTEAFF	TGTGCCACCAGCAGTGACAGGGGGGAGCACACTGAAGCTTTCTTT
once	TRBV19	TRBD1	TRBJ2-7	CASSRTGGHYEQYF	TGTGCCAGTAGTAGGACAGGGGGCCACTACGAGCAGTACTTC
-	TRBV28	-	TRBJ1-2	CASSLTEGGYTF	TGTGCCAGCAGTTTAACGGAGGGTGGCTACACCTTC
few	TRBV28	-	TRBJ1-1	CASSFVVGEAFF	TGTGCCAGCAGTTTCGTCGTAGGTGAAGCTTTCTTT
-	TRBV30	-	TRBJ2-3	CAWSPPPYAGPSTDTQYF	TGTGCCTGGAGTCCGCCACCTTATGCGGGGCCCTCCACAGATACGCAGTATTTT
-	TRBV7-9	TRBD1	TRBJ1-2	CASSPGQGAGGYTF	TGTGCCAGCAGCCCGGGACAGGGGGCTGGCGGCTACACCTTC
-	TRBV5-6	TRBD1	TRBJ2-2	CASSLLSGTGVPGELFF	TGTGCCAGCAGCTTGCTATCCGGGACAGGGGTTCCTGGGGAGCTGTTTTTT
-	TRBV15	TRBD2	TRBJ2-1	CATSRPELAGGPYNEQFF	TGTGCCACCAGCAGACCCGAACTAGCGGGGGGACCCTACAATGAGCAGTTCTTC
-	TRBV18	TRBD1	TRBJ1-5	CASSLRGTGDQPQHF	TGTGCCAGCTCACTCAGAGGGACAGGGGATCAGCCCCAGCATTTT
-	TRBV9	-	TRBJ2-5	CASSVAPSETQYF	TGTGCCAGCAGCGTAGCTCCGTCCGAGACCCAGTACTTC
-	TRBV9	-	TRBJ2-3	CASSAYQGPDTQYF	TGTGCCAGCAGCGCATACCAGGGTCCAGATACGCAGTATTTT
-	TRBV11-2	-	TRBJ2-7	CASSSLGGSPYEQYF	TGTGCCAGCAGCTCCCTCGGGGGCTCCCCCTACGAGCAGTACTTC
-	TRBV14	TRBD2	TRBJ2-1	CASSPGIIGGLYNEQFF	TGTGCCAGCAGCCCCGGTATAATCGGGGGGTTGTACAATGAGCAGTTCTTC
few	TRBV7-2	-	TRBJ2-1	CASSRTVYNEQFF	TGTGCCAGCAGCCGGACAGTCTACAATGAGCAGTTCTTC
-	TRBV18	-	TRBJ2-2	CASSPGLTNTGELFF	TGTGCCAGCTCACCAGGGCTGACTAACACCGGGGAGCTGTTTTTT
few	TRBV19	-	TRBJ1-3	CASTTGMVTGNTIYF	TGTGCCAGTACCACCGGGATGGTTACTGGAAACACCATATATTTT
-	TRBV27	TRBD2	TRBJ2-1	CASSSPLAGLYNEQFF	TGTGCCAGCAGTTCCCCCCTAGCGGGACTTTACAATGAGCAGTTCTTC
-	TRBV4-2	-	TRBJ1-4	CASSQGVTNEKLFF	TGTGCCAGCAGCCAAGGTGTAACTAATGAAAAACTGTTTTTT
-	TRBV18	-	TRBJ2-3	CASSPGVGQYF	TGTGCCAGCTCCCCCGGGGTTGGGCAGTATTTT
-	TRBV4-1	TRBD1	TRBJ1-1	CASSQVGQSTEAFF	TGCGCCAGCAGCCAAGTGGGACAGAGCACTGAAGCTTTCTTT
-	TRBV19	-	TRBJ1-1	CASSLGPPAGSEAFF	TGTGCCAGTAGTTTGGGTCCGCCTGCGGGCAGCGAAGCTTTCTTT
-	TRBV7-9	-	TRBJ1-1	CASSYRDTEAFF	TGTGCCAGCAGCTACAGGGACACTGAAGCTTTCTTT
-	TRBV4-2	-	TRBJ1-1	CASSQTPRRQKMNTEAFF	TGTGCCAGCAGCCAAACCCCTAGACGACAGAAAATGAACACTGAAGCTTTCTTT
-	TRBV4-2	-	TRBJ2-7	CASSQSYEQYF	TGTGCCAGCAGCCAATCCTACGAGCAGTACTTC
-	TRBV13	TRBD2	TRBJ2-7	CASSLEPSGSIEQYF	TGTGCCAGCAGCTTAGAGCCTAGCGGGAGTATCGAGCAGTACTTC
-	TRBV5-1	TRBD2	TRBJ2-1	CASSLELATFVQFF	TGCGCCAGCAGCTTAGAACTAGCGACCTTTGTGCAGTTCTTC
-	TRBV2	TRBD1	TRBJ1-2	CASIGGRGTSYYGYTF	TGTGCCAGCATCGGGGGCAGGGGGACTTCTTACTATGGCTACACCTTC
-	TRBV9	TRBD2	TRBJ2-5	CASSASVAGETQYF	TGTGCCAGCAGCGCTTCGGTAGCGGGAGAGACCCAGTACTTC
-	TRBV14	-	TRBJ1-1	CASSQQFWGNTEAFF	TGTGCCAGCAGCCAGCAGTTCTGGGGGAACACTGAAGCTTTCTTT
-	TRBV10-3	TRBD1	TRBJ1-3	CAIMTGVRTIYF	TGTGCCATCATGACAGGGGTACGGACCATATATTTT
-	TRBV28	-	TRBJ1-2	CATLESDRFDYGYTF	TGTGCCACCCTCGAGTCTGACAGGTTCGACTATGGCTACACCTTC